Detailed here is one TCR beta chain. Its cognate antigen has yet to be identified. One base away there is no much larger clone; base qualities are not given. Read against the paper, the sample's treatment or condition label means: roughly 19 received Ad26.COV2.S at low or high dose, single or two shots; about 5 received placebo; per-sample allocation not given. Repertoires of vaccine and placebo recipients were sequenced from samples taken on day 63 after the first injection. Cohort 1b enrolled about two dozen adults aged 18-55 years at a single site in Boston, USA, between 29 July and 7 August 2020. Ad26.COV2.S consisted of a replication-incompetent adenovirus type 26 vector by which a prefusion-stabilized SARS-CoV-2 spike protein from the original Wuhan strain was expressed. The immunoSEQ Assay was the method used to sequence TCRbeta CDR3 regions. After extraction, genomic DNA underwent amplification by bias-controlled multiplex PCR, followed by high-throughput sequencing. In the original analysis: To quantify the absolute abundance of every unique TCRbeta CDR3 region, sequences were collapsed and filtered. T cell fraction was estimated by normalizing TCRbeta template counts to usable DNA, which was measured by amplifying reference genes present in all nucleated cells. Repertoire TCRs were annotated as SARS-CoV-2-specific when V gene, CDR3 amino acid sequence and J gene were exactly matched to a known reactive TCR set. MIRA supplied the reference SARS-CoV-2 TCR set, which was filtered for enrichment in COVID-19-positive ImmuneCODE repertoires so that public or cross-reactive TCRs were removed. Based on the MIRA antigens, annotated TCRs were further analysed at the level of specific ORF or position within ORF. Breadth was defined as the number of annotated unique rearrangements divided by the total number of unique productive rearrangements, and depth was defined as the summed frequency of the annotated unique rearrangements. Two-sided Wilcoxon rank-sum tests were used to compare TCR breadth between groups. Imported from immuneACCESS, the table was reduced by TCRdb to in-frame sequences with V and J called. These copies leave out some clones; in studies compared against another copy, an unresolved V gene accounts for under half, and the cause of the remainder is not known. V, J and clone size are those of that table, while D and trimming were read from the DNA. The sample yields around 500,000 clones; about nine tenths were counted once. In total, the top ten clones hold 1.7% of the sample.

The data were obtained in a study of Ad26.COV2.S vaccination and SARS-CoV-2 variants (dated by TCRdb to the early 2020s). Describing the broader study: Donors in the vaccine arm were drawn from COV1001, a phase I-IIa trial of Ad26.COV2.S in healthy adults that was multicentre, randomized, double-blind and placebo-controlled. Ad26.COV2.S was administered intramuscularly at a dose of 5x10^10 or 1x10^11 viral particles, either as one shot or as two shots given 56 days apart. TCRbeta repertoire sequencing was used to assess the specificity and breadth of SARS-CoV-2-reactive T cell receptors after Ad26.COV2.S vaccination. The TCR-sequenced set comprised approximately 30 samples: around 20 Ad26.COV2.S vaccine recipients, 5 placebo recipients and 8 SARS-CoV-2 convalescent individuals. Trial participants were randomized into five groups of five, in which low-dose or high-dose Ad26.COV2.S was given once or twice, or placebo was given on both occasions. Investigators remained blinded to trial group allocation during experiments and outcome assessment.

Overall results and qualifications from the work: Substantial breadth of spike-specific CD8+ and CD4+ T cell responses was reported after vaccination. It was noted by the authors that total T cell responses may have been underestimated by the TCR breadth and depth analyses. Ad26.COV2.S recipients had higher spike-specific TCR breadth than placebo recipients (P = 0.0014). Non-spike TCR breadth was comparable between vaccine and placebo recipients, consistent with the vaccine containing only spike. The study was not powered for comparison of responses between vaccine doses or regimens.

This sample comprised peripheral blood, obtained in a trial of Ad26.COV2.S vaccine versus placebo. The sequence derives from a person aged 18-60 years who received the Ad26.COV2.S COVID-19 vaccine or a placebo.

The CDR3 reads CASSWQTGVVDPAKNIQYF. In nucleotides, the sequence is TGTGCCAGCAGTTGGCAGACAGGGGTTGTAGATCCGGCCAAAAACATTCAGTACTTC. The chain is made from TRBV6-2 or TRBV6-3 and TRBJ2-4; the central 8 bases match TRBD1. V is cut back by 4 bases and J by 1 base, with 15 bases in the junction unmatched. CDR1 and CDR2 are drawn from the germline V gene: MNHEY, SVGEGT. From its cysteine to its phenylalanine, the CDR3 spans 19 amino acids. Only the CDR3 part of the read is kept: 57 bases, read in frame from the first base.